This TCR beta chain was found in a study of blood T cell repertoires in COVID-19 (dated by TCRdb to the early 2020s). In terms of the full investigation: Samples from collaborators originated in the United States, Italy and Spain and spanned both the acute and convalescent phases of COVID-19. A freely available public database, intended as a resource for researchers studying the immune response to SARS-CoV-2, is where the repertoires were released. The prospective study material was composed of cDNA or gDNA derived from T cells, B-cell-depleted T cells, or PBMCs. The sample metadata nearly always contained a de-identified subject ID, COVID-19 status, age in years and sex. HLA class I and class II types, where available, came from metadata supplied by the sample provider rather than from assay-based typing. The samples were drawn from two sources: the first 160 participants of the ongoing ImmuneRACE study, and 950 to 1,500 subjects contributed by 6 global collaborators. The dataset comprised deeply sampled blood TCRbeta repertoires from subjects exposed to, actively infected with, or recovered from COVID-19. The full study reports these points: Clinical and demographic metadata were provided uncurated, with the amount varying by source and participant.

The immunoSEQ Assay, a bias-controlled multiplex PCR, was used to amplify TCRbeta CDR3 regions from genomic DNA. The published analysis was carried out like this. Within the assay, amplification of reference gene primers was used to estimate how many nucleated cells each sample contained. To quantify the absolute abundance of each unique TCRbeta CDR3 rearrangement, sequence reads were collapsed and filtered. Productive Simpson clonality was computed per sample as the square root of Simpson's diversity index over productive rearrangements. TCRdb took this table from immuneACCESS and kept in-frame rearrangements with V and J called. Such tables lack part of the clones; where checked against another copy, unresolved V genes explain under half of the gap, and the rest is unexplained. From that table come the V and J calls and clone size; the DNA was used to work out D and trimming. This sample is represented by approximately 330,000 clones; around 86% of them were singletons. The leading ten clones occupy about 4.2% of the sample.

Regarding this clone: The target of this receptor is not known. No base quality values were provided; no much bigger clone lies one nucleotide off.

Trimming takes 2 bases from V and 3 bases from J, and the germline ends sit 16 bases apart. Taken from the germline V gene, the CDR1 and CDR2 loops are KGHDR and SFDVKD. The CDR3 has 17 amino acids, counting the end cysteine and phenylalanine. This entry keeps only the CDR3 DNA: 51 bases, framed from base 1. Participants in the prospective study were enrolled through a virtual design, were aged roughly 18 to 95 years, and lived in approximately 25 United States geographic areas. In the prospective study, cohorts were assigned on the basis of participant-reported clinical history obtained from a screening survey and a study questionnaire. In the prospective study, whole blood, serum and a nasopharyngeal or oropharyngeal swab were collected from each participant by mobile phlebotomists. Prospective study participants could optionally give additional blood draws and questionnaires over a roughly 2-month period. Before DNA extraction, prospective study blood samples were shipped either frozen or at room temperature.

In this chain, TRBV24-1 is recombined with TRBJ1-5; D gene: possibly TRBD1, on 6 matching bases. This TCR was sampled from a middle-aged woman with acute COVID-19. Source material: PBMCs or T cells enriched from blood (not recorded which). For the CDR3, the sequence is CATSDSSRGADNQPQHF. The sequenced DNA is TGTGCCACCAGTGATTCCTCTCGGGGGGCCGACAATCAGCCCCAGCATTTT.